Listed here are 18 T cell receptor beta chains from one sample, sequenced in a study of OX40 agonist ivuxolimab in advanced cancers. Generated by immunoSEQ multiplex PCR, the TCRdb table keeps only in-frame clones and is missing some. This sample has about 100,000 clones, with around 94% found just once. The sample here was CD4+ or CD8+ T cells sorted from blood, taken in a trial of the OX40 agonist ivuxolimab. These TCRs come from an adult with an advanced solid tumor such as melanoma, head and neck, liver or kidney cancer.

The V and J genes are TRBV19 and TRBJ2-3; a weak D match, TRBD1 (7 bases). The V end was cut by 1 base, the J end by 4 bases, with 24 bases between. The germline gives CDR1 LNHDA, CDR2 SQIVND (reference sequence). This CDR3 comprises 19 residues. CDR3 residues: CASSIVVSGGTVVADTQYF. The CDR3 DNA reads as TGTGCCAGTAGTATAGTTGTCTCAGGGGGGACGGTGGTTGCAGATACGCAGTATTTT.

The chain is built from TRBV25-1 and TRBJ1-5, with D perhaps matching TRBD1 (5 bases). The CDR3 totals 13 residues. Trimming pared 2 bases from V and 5 bases from J, leaving 7 bases between. The germline V gene has CDR1 MGHDK and CDR2 SYGVNS. CDR3 amino acids: CASSEQGDQPQHF. The CDR3 DNA is TGTGCCAGCAGTGAACAAGGGGATCAGCCCCAGCATTTT.

J is TRBJ2-7 and V is TRBV2, with 11 nucleotides matching TRBD1. Trimming at V came to 3 bases and at J to 4 bases, leaving 5 bases not matched to a gene. Germline V gene data show CDR1 as SNHLY and CDR2 as FYNNEI. The length of the CDR3 is 15 residues. The CDR3: CASSDSDRGLYEQYF. As DNA, the CDR3 is TGTGCCAGCAGTGACTCGGACAGGGGGCTTTACGAGCAGTACTTC. Using reference TRBV2 and TRBJ2-7 for the parts outside the CDR3, the full variable domain is EPEVTQTPSHQVTQMGQEVILRCVPISNHLYFYWYRQILGQKVEFLVSFYNNEISEKSEIFDDQFSVERPDGSNFTLKIRSTKLEDSAMYFCASSDSDRGLYEQYFGPGTRLTVT.

V usage is TRBV9 and J usage is TRBJ2-3; D possibly uses TRBD1 or TRBD2 (5 bases each). With 0 bases removed from V and 4 bases from J, the gap between germline ends came to 12 bases. CDR3 length: 15 residues. Germline CDR1 is SGDLS and CDR2 is YYNGEE. Here the CDR3 DNA reads TGTGCCAGCAGCGTAGGGGGGAGCTCCGCAGATACGCAGTATTTT. Protein: CASSVGGSSADTQYF. The variable domain in full, completed from reference TRBV9 and TRBJ2-3, reads DSGVTQTPKHLITATGQRVTLRCSPRSGDLSVYWYQQSLDQGLQFLIQYYNGEERAKGNILERFSAQQFPDLHSELNLSSLELGDSALYFCASSVGGSSADTQYFGPGTRLTVL.

In its sample, this clone was seen once. The CDR3 loop reads CASSVRTEVYNEQFF. The CDR3 DNA follows: TGTGCCAGCAGTGTCAGGACGGAGGTATACAATGAGCAGTTCTTC. V usage is TRBV6-1 and J usage is TRBJ2-1; TRBD2 might be the D (5 bases). Germline CDR1 and CDR2: MNHNS and SASEGT. The CDR3 is 15 amino acids. V lost 4 bases, J lost 4 bases, and 14 bases lay in between.

The V call is TRBV7-8, the J call TRBJ2-7, with D unresolved. The CDR3 has 13 residues. Trimming stripped 2 bases from V and 4 bases from J, with 9 bases between. CDR1 is SGHVS, CDR2 FQNEAQ, per germline. The CDR3 protein is CASSLNDAYEQYF. As DNA, the CDR3 is TGTGCCAGCAGCTTAAATGATGCTTACGAGCAGTACTTC.

This chain links TRBV19 with TRBJ2-7; weak D call: TRBD2 (5 bases). The V gene lost 3 bases and the J gene lost 4 bases, with 13 bases spanning the gap. The CDR3 runs 14 residues. The germline gives CDR1 LNHDA, CDR2 SQIVND (reference sequence). CDR3 amino acids: CASSIGLSMYEQYF. DNA for the CDR3: TGTGCCAGTAGTATTGGACTCAGTATGTACGAGCAGTACTTC.

The gene calls are TRBV7-2 and TRBJ2-3, with D hard to call. Trimming pared 1 base from V and 0 bases from J, leaving 8 bases between. This CDR3 is built from 15 residues. Germline CDR1 reads SGHTA; CDR2 reads FQGNSA. The CDR3 spells CASSLVEGSTDTQYF. The CDR3 DNA sequence: TGTGCCAGCAGCTTAGTGGAAGGAAGCACAGATACGCAGTATTTT.

The chain is built from TRBV7-9 and TRBJ1-2, with 7 bases aligning to TRBD1. Germline CDR1 SEHNR, CDR2 FQNEAQ (reference sequence). The length of the CDR3 is 13 residues. The V and J ends lost 6 bases and 4 bases, in that order; junction bases with no gene match: 5. DNA for the CDR3: TGTGCCAGCAGGGGGGGACAGTCCTATGGCTACACCTTC. This gives the protein CASRGGQSYGYTF.

This rearrangement joins TRBV6-1 to TRBJ1-2; tentative D call: TRBD1 (5 bases). Germline lookup yields CDR1 MNHNS and CDR2 SASEGT. CDR3 length equals 16 residues. V was cut by 4 bases and J by 3 bases, with 18 bases left in between. DNA of the CDR3: TGTGCCAGCAGTGGAATAACAACAGGTGACCACTATGGCTACACCTTC. Residues: CASSGITTGDHYGYTF.

V and J are TRBV11-2 and TRBJ1-1; possible D gene TRBD1, 6 bases. The CDR3 contains 15 residues. Deletions cut 5 bases from V and 3 bases from J, with 16 bases between. Germline values: CDR1 SGHAT, CDR2 FQNNGV. The CDR3 DNA is TGTGCCAGCAGCCCTTCGACAGGTTTCGACACTGAAGCTTTCTTT. Its translation: CASSPSTGFDTEAFF.

This chain uses TRBV12-5 with TRBJ2-2, with 7 bases that match TRBD1. The ends lost 7 bases at V and 6 bases at J; junction bases unmatched: 8. The CDR3 runs to 14 residues. CDR1 is LGHNT, CDR2 FRNRAP, per germline. DNA for the CDR3: TGTGCTAGTGACACCAAACAGGGGCCCGGGGAGCTGTTTTTT. Residues: CASDTKQGPGELFF.

J is TRBJ2-3 and V is TRBV5-6, with D unresolved. The CDR3 has 11 residues. Germline V gene sequence: CDR1 SGHDT, CDR2 YYEEEE. Trimming pared 6 bases from V and 6 bases from J, leaving 8 bases between. The chain's CDR3 is CASTLGDTQYF. CDR3 sequence (DNA): TGTGCCAGCACCCTGGGGGATACGCAGTATTTT.

V gene TRBV7-8 combines with J gene TRBJ1-1; D is ambiguous. The CDR3 sequence is 14 residues long. Germline CDR1 and CDR2: SGHVS and FQNEAQ. Between the trimmed V and J ends, which lost 1 base and 4 bases, there was a span of 10 bases. CDR3 coding DNA: TGTGCCAGCAGCTTAGTCGGGGTCTCCACTGAAGCTTTCTTT. Amino acid sequence: CASSLVGVSTEAFF.

This sequence joins TRBV7-9 and TRBJ2-7; D is unresolved. The V gene's germline CDR1 is SEHNR and CDR2 FQNEAQ (reference sequence). V was cut by 1 base and J by 5 bases, with 9 bases left in between. There are 13 residues in the CDR3. The CDR3 DNA is TGTGCCAGCAGCTTAGTGGGCAGCCACGAGCAGTACTTC. Translation: CASSLVGSHEQYF. Drawing the rest from reference TRBV7-9 and TRBJ2-7, the complete variable domain is DTGVSQNPRHKITKRGQNVTFRCDPISEHNRLYWYRQTLGQGPEFLTYFQNEAQLEKSRLLSDRFSAERPKGSFSTLEIQRTEQGDSAMYLCASSLVGSHEQYFGPGTRLTVT.

The sample holds one count of this clone. This chain links TRBV6-4 with TRBJ1-5; tentatively, D is TRBD1 (5 bases). V dropped 2 bases and J dropped 3 bases, with 29 bases sitting between them. There are 21 residues in the CDR3. Germline values: CDR1 MRHNA, CDR2 SNTAGT. CDR3 in DNA: TGTGCCAGCAGTGACCGGGGGATCAAGGAAGCAGGGAGCAGGCACAATCAGCCCCAGCATTTT. This gives the protein CASSDRGIKEAGSRHNQPQHF.

The chain has TRBV7-2 and TRBJ2-3; D call uncertain. Germline V CDR1 and CDR2: SGHTA, FQGNSA. The CDR3 covers 10 residues. With 9 bases removed from V and 2 bases from J, the gap between germline ends came to 3 bases. CDR3 region: CASYTDTQYF. The CDR3 DNA is TGTGCCAGTTACACAGATACGCAGTATTTT.

The chain joins TRBV15 to TRBJ1-4; 8 bases fit TRBD1. The ends lost 2 bases at V and 3 bases at J; junction bases unmatched: 2. The V gene's germline CDR1 is LNHNV and CDR2 YYDKDF (reference sequence). The CDR3 consists of 15 residues. The CDR3 reads CATSRQGAANEKLFF. The CDR3 nucleotides are TGTGCCACCAGCAGACAGGGGGCGGCTAATGAAAAACTGTTTTTT.